This is a list of T cell receptor beta chains from one sample in a study of Ad26.COV2.S vaccination and SARS-CoV-2 variants. Only in-frame clones appear in the TCRdb table, and some are missing; sequencing was by immunoSEQ multiplex PCR. The sample yields around 300,000 clones, around 90% seen once. This specimen consisted of peripheral blood, obtained in a trial of Ad26.COV2.S vaccine versus placebo. Every receptor here comes from a person aged 18-65 years who received the Ad26.COV2.S COVID-19 vaccine or a placebo. Each CDR3 is given with its conserved first and last residue. The order of the fields is J gene, V gene, CDR3 protein.

>TRBJ2-1|TRBV11-2
CASSLGGGVYNEQFF
>TRBJ2-1|TRBV7-9
CASSLEEGAVYNEQFF
>TRBJ1-3|TRBV5-1
CASTTWRRRGNTIYF
>TRBJ2-3|TRBV19
CASSATGTVQYF
>TRBJ2-2|TRBV5-1
CASSLLAGAGGELFF
>TRBJ2-2|TRBV2
CASSESGGTGELFF
>TRBJ1-1|TRBV6-5
CASSYSTRGKFTEAFF
>TRBJ1-1|TRBV6-5
CASSYSYPSQGEAFF
>TRBJ1-1|TRBV7-8
CASSLLRGDTEAFF
>TRBJ1-2|TRBV3-1/TRBV3-2
CASSLLDRAGGYTF
>TRBJ2-1|TRBV6-6
CASSRSYEQFF
>TRBJ2-7|TRBV6-5
CASSYLDRLYEQYF
>TRBJ1-1|TRBV19
CASSTGTGPSEAFF
>TRBJ2-5|TRBV5-1
CASSEPGTARETQYF
>TRBJ2-4|TRBV23-1
CASSSSPPGRKNIQYF
>TRBJ2-1|TRBV18
CASSPNRNEQFF
>TRBJ2-1|TRBV12-3/TRBV12-4
CDEEREGYNEQFF
>TRBJ1-3|TRBV19
CASSTGGRNTIYF
>TRBJ1-1|TRBV27
CASSLHGGPEAFF
>TRBJ1-2|TRBV7-6
CASSSLKFPGQGADGYTF
>TRBJ1-6|TRBV4-3
CASSQVLRDRYNSPLHF
>TRBJ1-4|TRBV4-3
CASSQGPDATNEKLFF
>TRBJ2-3|TRBV7-8
CASSFVTGTDTQYF
>TRBJ1-1|TRBV18
CASSPNTAMNTEAFF
>TRBJ1-4|TRBV4-3
CASSQAVGGTAEKLFF
>TRBJ2-3|TRBV19
CASSARRTGTSTDTQYF
>TRBJ2-2|TRBV2
CASRGAPTAGELFF